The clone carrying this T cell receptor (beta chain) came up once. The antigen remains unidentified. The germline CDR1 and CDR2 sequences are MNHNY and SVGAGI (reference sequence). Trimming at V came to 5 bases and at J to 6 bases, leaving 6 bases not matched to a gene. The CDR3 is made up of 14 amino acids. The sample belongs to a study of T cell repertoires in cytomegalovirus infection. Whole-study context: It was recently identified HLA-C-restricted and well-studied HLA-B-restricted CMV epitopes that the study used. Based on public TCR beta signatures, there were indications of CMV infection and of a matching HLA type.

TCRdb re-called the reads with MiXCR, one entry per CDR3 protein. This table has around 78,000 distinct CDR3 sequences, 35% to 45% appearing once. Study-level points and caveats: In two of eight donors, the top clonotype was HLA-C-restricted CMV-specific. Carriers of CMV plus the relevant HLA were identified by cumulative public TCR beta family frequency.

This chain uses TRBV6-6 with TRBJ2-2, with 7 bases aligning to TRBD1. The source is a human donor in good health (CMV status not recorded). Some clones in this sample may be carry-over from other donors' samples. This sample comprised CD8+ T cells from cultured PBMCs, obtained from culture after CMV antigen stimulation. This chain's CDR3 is CASSVTGVSGELFF. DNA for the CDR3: TGTGCCAGCAGTGTAACAGGGGTCTCCGGGGAGCTGTTTTTT.